Each of the 15 T cell receptor beta chains below was sequenced from the same sample in a study of lymphopenia after photon versus proton radiotherapy. Measured with immunoSEQ multiplex PCR; TCRdb has only the in-frame clones, and not every one. The sample records 50,000 to 65,000 clones, approximately 86% being singletons. The sample here was peripheral blood, taken from a patient treated with proton-based radiotherapy. The receptors stem from a man older than 75 with esophageal cancer.

The V call is TRBV5-1, the J call TRBJ1-1; 8 bases align to TRBD1. Losses at the gene ends were 0 bases for V and 4 bases for J; bases not matched to a gene: 8. This CDR3 region has 16 residues. The germline gives CDR1 SGHRS, CDR2 YFSETQ. The CDR3 DNA follows: TGCGCCAGCAGCTTGGACCCTACAGGGGGTGGCACTGAAGCTTTCTTT. It translates to CASSLDPTGGGTEAFF.

This rearrangement joins TRBV23-1 to TRBJ1-6; the D is unclear. TRBV23-1 is identified as an open reading frame with a role that is uncertain. This CDR3 region has 19 residues. Trimming left V 0 bases short and J 9 bases short, with 24 bases between. The CDR3 spells CASSQSGPLLREVCSPLHF. The CDR3 DNA follows: TGCGCCAGCAGTCAATCAGGGCCCTTATTGAGGGAGGTCTGTTCACCCCTCCACTTT.

The chain employs TRBV7-8 and TRBJ2-7; 10 bases are a match to TRBD2. CDR1 SGHVS and CDR2 FQNEAQ come from the germline V gene. This CDR3 is built from 15 residues. J was trimmed by 3 bases and V by 4 bases; bases with no gene match: 6. The CDR3 here is CASSWTSGAGYEQYF. In DNA, the CDR3 is TGTGCCAGCAGCTGGACTAGCGGCGCCGGCTACGAGCAGTACTTC. Based on the CDR3 plus reference TRBV7-8 and TRBJ2-7, the full variable domain is GAGVSQSPRYKVAKRGQDVALRCDPISGHVSLFWYQQALGQGPEFLTYFQNEAQLDKSGLPSDRFFAERPEGSVSTLKIQRTQQEDSAVYLCASSWTSGAGYEQYFGPGTRLTVT.

The rearrangement joins TRBV11-2 to TRBJ2-5; 11 nucleotides match TRBD2. The V gene end was trimmed by 5 bases and the J gene end by 4 bases; junction bases not matched to a gene: 12. The V gene's germline CDR1 is SGHAT and CDR2 FQNNGV. This CDR3 comprises 17 residues. CDR3 in amino acids: CASSDIAGGLRRETQYF. CDR3 nucleotide sequence: TGTGCCAGCAGCGATATAGCGGGGGGGCTGAGGAGAGAGACCCAGTACTTC.

The CDR3 sequence is CASSLLDGQPQHF. CDR3 coding DNA: TGTGCCAGCAGCCTCCTGGACGGGCAGCCCCAGCATTTT. V is TRBV6-6 and J is TRBJ1-5; D is ambiguous. From germline, CDR1 is MNHNY and CDR2 SVGAGI (reference sequence). The CDR3 consists of 13 residues. V lost 6 bases and J 7 bases, leaving 13 bases between the germline ends.

This chain connects TRBV6-6 to TRBJ2-5, with D possibly being TRBD1 (7 bases). The V and J ends lost 4 bases and 2 bases respectively, with 17 bases between them. The CDR3 is made up of 16 amino acids. CDR1 and CDR2 from the germline V gene are MNHNY and SVGAGI (reference sequence). The CDR3 is CASSWTPGGGQETQYF. CDR3 in DNA: TGTGCCAGCAGTTGGACCCCAGGGGGAGGTCAAGAGACCCAGTACTTC.

This chain joins TRBV7-6 and TRBJ2-7; D tentatively fits TRBD1 or TRBD2 (6 bases each). CDR1 and CDR2 from the germline V gene are SGHVS and FNYEAQ. This CDR3 has 13 amino acids. Trimming removed 2 bases at V and 9 bases at J, with 14 bases between. The CDR3 coding sequence is TGTGCCAGCAGCTTAATTGTGGGGGGCGGGCAGTACTTC. Translation: CASSLIVGGGQYF.

The chain carries TRBV30 and TRBJ1-2, with 8 bases matching TRBD1. The V gene end was trimmed by 6 bases and the J gene end by 3 bases; junction bases not matched to a gene: 6. Germline V gene sequence: CDR1 GTSNPN, CDR2 SVGIG (reference sequence). The CDR3 spans 13 residues. CDR3 amino acids: CACAPGGDYGYTF. CDR3 nucleotide sequence: TGTGCCTGTGCCCCAGGGGGCGACTATGGCTACACCTTC.

The CDR3 protein is CASSKKAGREHLRNTGELFF. DNA of the CDR3: TGTGCCAGCAGCAAAAAAGCAGGGCGGGAACACCTAAGGAACACCGGGGAGCTGTTTTTT. The chain combines TRBV21-1 with TRBJ2-2; TRBD2, the table's D call, lacks a check against the DNA. TRBV21-1 is tagged as a pseudogene. This CDR3 has 20 amino acids.

This clone was observed once. The CDR3 DNA reads TGTGCCTGGAGTGTACTCTCCAGGGGAGGGACCTACGAGCAGTACTTC. This translates into CAWSVLSRGGTYEQYF. The chain links TRBV30 to TRBJ2-7; perhaps TRBD2 as D (7 bases). The length of the CDR3 is 16 residues. Germline V lookup: CDR1 GTSNPN, CDR2 SVGIG (reference sequence). Trimming took off 0 bases at V and 2 bases at J, with 17 bases between the two ends. Complete variable domain (other parts from reference TRBV30 and TRBJ2-7): SQTIHQWPATLVQPVGSPLSLECTVEGTSNPNLYWYRQAAGRGLQLLFYSVGIGQISSEVPQNLSASRPQDRQFILSSKKLLLSDSGFYLCAWSVLSRGGTYEQYFGPGTRLTVT.

This chain joins TRBV7-3 and TRBJ2-2; 8 nucleotides line up with TRBD2. CDR3 length equals 17 residues. The J segment lost 3 bases and the V segment lost 5 bases, leaving 11 bases of the junction unmatched. Germline values: CDR1 SGHTA, CDR2 FQGTGA. The CDR3 DNA follows: TGTGCCAGCAGCCCCGGAGGAGCGGGGGCCTACACCGGGGAGCTGTTTTTT. Amino acid sequence: CASSPGGAGAYTGELFF.

The CDR3 DNA reads TGTGCCAGCAGTTACTCTGTGGGTTCACAGGGGGGCTACACCTTC. Encoded protein: CASSYSVGSQGGYTF. The gene calls are TRBV6-6 and TRBJ1-2; 7 bases are shared with TRBD1. The CDR3 length is 15 residues. V lost 0 bases, J lost 8 bases, and 9 bases stayed unmatched. Germline V gives CDR1 MNHNY, CDR2 SVGAGI (reference sequence).

By share, this clone counts as medium-sized (0.01 to 0.1%). The genes are TRBV7-9 and TRBJ2-7; D remains unclear. Per germline, CDR1 SEHNR and CDR2 FQNEAQ (reference sequence). This CDR3 contains 15 residues. V lost 0 bases and J lost 2, with 11 bases in between. The CDR3 sequence is CASSLAGSKAYEQYF. The CDR3 DNA sequence: TGTGCCAGCAGCTTAGCTGGCAGTAAAGCCTACGAGCAGTACTTC.

The chain is built from TRBV29-1 and TRBJ2-1; 11 nucleotides align to TRBD2. The germline gives CDR1 SQVTM, CDR2 ANQGSEA. This CDR3 spans 17 amino acids. The V segment lost 0 bases and the J segment 8 bases; nucleotides outside the gene matches: 12. The CDR3 reads CSVEDPHSGRVIDEQFF. The CDR3 nucleotides are TGCAGCGTTGAAGACCCCCATAGCGGGAGGGTTATCGATGAGCAGTTCTTC.

The CDR3 reads CASSAGRAGSADTQYF. The CDR3 nucleotides read TGTGCCAGCAGCGCGGGCCGGGCAGGGAGCGCAGATACGCAGTATTTT. The V gene is TRBV9, the J gene TRBJ2-3; the D gene could be TRBD1 or TRBD2 (5 bases each). The CDR3 is made up of 16 amino acids. The germline V gene encodes CDR1 SGDLS and CDR2 YYNGEE. V was trimmed by 3 bases and J by 4 bases, leaving 18 bases between them.